Listed below are T cell receptor beta chains from one sample, sequenced in a study of T cell repertoires in cytomegalovirus infection. These receptors' antigens are unknown. TCRdb used MiXCR to reprocess the reads, holding one entry per CDR3 protein. The sample has 450,000 to 600,000 distinct CDR3 sequences; around 30% are singletons. The input for sequencing was cultured PBMCs, taken from culture after CMV antigen stimulation. The receptors were sampled from a human donor in good health (CMV status not recorded). Some clones in this sample may be carry-over from other donors' samples. The CDR3 runs from the conserved cysteine through the conserved F or W.

V gene: TRBV20-1
CDR3 protein: CSAGGTGAF

V gene: TRBV20-1
CDR3 protein: CSARTPGQGIFGAFF

V gene: TRBV5-1
CDR3 protein: CASSLTGSSVGEQYF

V gene: TRBV5-1
CDR3 protein: CASSFAGTGSNTEAFF

V gene: TRBV7-9
CDR3 protein: CASSLVAARGGNTEAFF

V gene: TRBV7-9
CDR3 protein: CASSLSRVPYNEQFF

V gene: TRBV5-1
CDR3 protein: CASRLDVKETQYF

V gene: TRBV19
CDR3 protein: CASSMVRLLSYNEQFF

V gene: TRBV4-1
CDR3 protein: CASSQVEREAQHEQYF

V gene: TRBV29-1
CDR3 protein: CSVAGGRARETQYF

V gene: TRBV19
CDR3 protein: CASSIDRGTEAFF

V gene: TRBV19
CDR3 protein: CASSGWLDRGRGNSPLHF

V gene: TRBV9
CDR3 protein: CASSVGIAGNQETQYF

V gene: TRBV6-2/TRBV6-3
CDR3 protein: CASSYGGRARNEQFF

V gene: TRBV7-6
CDR3 protein: CASSLAETGHTEAFF

V gene: TRBV6-2/TRBV6-3
CDR3 protein: CASRAFRRLAETNEQFF

V gene: TRBV7-2
CDR3 protein: CASSSYPGTSGRPTYNEQFF

V gene: TRBV18
CDR3 protein: CASQSSYEQYF

V gene: TRBV19
CDR3 protein: CASSISGGPQYF

V gene: TRBV6-1
CDR3 protein: CASSFDSDRAEEKLFF

V gene: TRBV10-3
CDR3 protein: CAITQTGNGYTF

V gene: TRBV7-9
CDR3 protein: CASSFEGSNQPQHF

V gene: TRBV7-4
CDR3 protein: CASSPKNTEAFF

V gene: TRBV7-6
CDR3 protein: CASSSPRTYEQYF

V gene: TRBV12-3/TRBV12-4
CDR3 protein: CASSPGTSGRSYNEQFF

V gene: TRBV19
CDR3 protein: CASSVVSSGMYQETQYF

V gene: TRBV7-2
CDR3 protein: CASSSQGLNMDTQYF

V gene: TRBV12-5
CDR3 protein: CASGLAPTAGGYGYTF

V gene: TRBV11-2
CDR3 protein: CASSRSTGVSYNEQFF

V gene: TRBV7-9
CDR3 protein: CASTLSQIQFF

V gene: TRBV7-2
CDR3 protein: CASRRDLVKTQYF

V gene: TRBV19
CDR3 protein: CASRGSIDTQYF